The 3 T cell receptor beta chains below all came from one sample that was sequenced in a study of STAT3 mutations in large granular lymphocyte leukemia. These TCRs' antigens remain unknown. Whole-study results and caveats: In T-cell large granular lymphocyte leukemia, about half of patients showed multiple immunodominant subclonotypes.

Libraries were prepared by immunoSEQ multiplex PCR; TCRdb keeps only in-frame clonotypes and omits some of them. Of 1,500 to 2,000 clones in the sample, 25% to 30% were seen once. The sample consisted of peripheral blood mononuclear cells. Receptor source: a male patient aged 45 to 59 with T-cell large granular lymphocyte leukemia. Some clones in this sample may be carry-over from other donors' samples.

The CDR3 sequence is CAWQTPQGGGTEAFF. The CDR3 region has the DNA TGTGCCTGGCAAACTCCACAGGGGGGCGGCACTGAAGCTTTCTTT. The chain employs TRBV30 and TRBJ1-1; 8 nucleotides line up with TRBD1. The CDR3 is 15 amino acids. Germline CDR1 GTSNPN, CDR2 SVGIG (reference sequence). The junction had 12 bases not matched to a gene; V was cut back by 5 bases and J by 4 bases.

In its sample, this clone was seen a few times. This chain uses TRBV18 with TRBJ2-3; D is uncertain. The germline V gene encodes CDR1 KGHSH and CDR2 LQKENI. The length of the CDR3 is 13 residues. Trimming removed 3 bases from V and 4 bases from J, with 8 bases in between. The CDR3 DNA reads as TGTGCCAGCTCACCCACGACCTCAGATACGCAGTATTTT. Translating it yields CASSPTTSDTQYF.

The rearrangement joins TRBV5-1 to TRBJ2-6; D might be TRBD1 (6 bases). V lost 4 bases and J 0 bases, leaving 8 bases between the germline ends. This CDR3 is 15 amino acids long. Germline-derived CDR1 and CDR2 are SGHRS and YFSETQ. The CDR3 loop reads CASSRDNSGANVLTF. CDR3 DNA: TGCGCCAGCAGCAGGGACAACTCTGGGGCCAACGTCCTGACTTTC.